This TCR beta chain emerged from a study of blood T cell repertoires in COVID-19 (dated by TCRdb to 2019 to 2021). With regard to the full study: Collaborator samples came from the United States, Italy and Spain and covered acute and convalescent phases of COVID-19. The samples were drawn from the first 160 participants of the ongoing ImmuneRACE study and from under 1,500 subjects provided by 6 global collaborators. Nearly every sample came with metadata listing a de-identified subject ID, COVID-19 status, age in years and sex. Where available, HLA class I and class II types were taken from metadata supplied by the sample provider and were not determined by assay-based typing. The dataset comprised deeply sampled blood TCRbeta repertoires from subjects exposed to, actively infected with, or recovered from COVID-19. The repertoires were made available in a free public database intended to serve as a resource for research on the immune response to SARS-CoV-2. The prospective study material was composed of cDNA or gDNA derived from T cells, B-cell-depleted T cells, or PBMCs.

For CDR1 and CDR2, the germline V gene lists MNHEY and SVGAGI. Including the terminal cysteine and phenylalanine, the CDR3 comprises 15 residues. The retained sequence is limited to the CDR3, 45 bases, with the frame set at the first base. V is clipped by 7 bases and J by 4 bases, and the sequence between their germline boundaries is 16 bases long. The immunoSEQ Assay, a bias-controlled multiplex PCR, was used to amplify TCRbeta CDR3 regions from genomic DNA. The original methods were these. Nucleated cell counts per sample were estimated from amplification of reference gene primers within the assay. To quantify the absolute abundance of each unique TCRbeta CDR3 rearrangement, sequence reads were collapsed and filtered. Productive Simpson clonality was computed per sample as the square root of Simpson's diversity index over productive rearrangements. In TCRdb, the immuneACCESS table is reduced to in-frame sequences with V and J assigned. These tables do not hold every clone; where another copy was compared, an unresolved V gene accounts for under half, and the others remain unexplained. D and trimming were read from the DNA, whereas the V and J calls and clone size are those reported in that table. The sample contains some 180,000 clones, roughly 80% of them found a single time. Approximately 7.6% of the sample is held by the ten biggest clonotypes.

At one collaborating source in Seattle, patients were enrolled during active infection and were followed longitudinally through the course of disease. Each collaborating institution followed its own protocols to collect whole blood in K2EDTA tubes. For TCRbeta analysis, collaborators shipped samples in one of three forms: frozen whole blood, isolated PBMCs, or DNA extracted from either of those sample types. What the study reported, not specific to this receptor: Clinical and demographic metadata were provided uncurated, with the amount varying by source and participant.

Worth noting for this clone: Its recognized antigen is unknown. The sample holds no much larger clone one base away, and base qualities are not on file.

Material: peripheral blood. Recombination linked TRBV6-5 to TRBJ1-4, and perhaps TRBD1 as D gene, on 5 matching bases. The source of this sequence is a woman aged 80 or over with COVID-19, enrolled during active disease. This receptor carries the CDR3 CASKEMTDYNEKLFF. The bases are TGTGCCAGCAAGGAGATGACAGATTATAATGAAAAACTGTTTTTT.